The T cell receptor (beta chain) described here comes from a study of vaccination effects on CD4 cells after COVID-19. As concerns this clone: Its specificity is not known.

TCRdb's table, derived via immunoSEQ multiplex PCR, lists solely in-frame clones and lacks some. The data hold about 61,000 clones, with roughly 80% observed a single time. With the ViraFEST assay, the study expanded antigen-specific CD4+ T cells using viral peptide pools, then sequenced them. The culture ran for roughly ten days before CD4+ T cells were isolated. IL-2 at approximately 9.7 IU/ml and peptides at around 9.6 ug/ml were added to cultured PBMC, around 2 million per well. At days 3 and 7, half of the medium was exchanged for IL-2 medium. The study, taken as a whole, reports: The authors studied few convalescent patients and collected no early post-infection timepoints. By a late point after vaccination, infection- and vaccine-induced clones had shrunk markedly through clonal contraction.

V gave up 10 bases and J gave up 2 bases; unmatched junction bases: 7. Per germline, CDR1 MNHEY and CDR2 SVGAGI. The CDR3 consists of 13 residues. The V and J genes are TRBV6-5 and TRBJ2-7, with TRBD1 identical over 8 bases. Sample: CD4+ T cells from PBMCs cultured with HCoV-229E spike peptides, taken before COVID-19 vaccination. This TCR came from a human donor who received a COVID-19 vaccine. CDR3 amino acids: CATAGGLAYEQYV. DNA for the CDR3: TGTGCCACCGCAGGGGGCTTGGCCTACGAGCAGTACGTC.